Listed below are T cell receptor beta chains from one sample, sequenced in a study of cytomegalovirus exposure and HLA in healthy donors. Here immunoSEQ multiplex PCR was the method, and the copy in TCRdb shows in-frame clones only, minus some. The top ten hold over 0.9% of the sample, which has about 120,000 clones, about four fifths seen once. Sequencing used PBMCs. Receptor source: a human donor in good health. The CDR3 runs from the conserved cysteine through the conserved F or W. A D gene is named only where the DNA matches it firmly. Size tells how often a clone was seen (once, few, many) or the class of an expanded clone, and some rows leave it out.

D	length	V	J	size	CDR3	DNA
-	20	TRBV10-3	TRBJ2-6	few	CAISEWGVLRKDSGANVLTF	TGTGCCATCAGTGAGTGGGGGGTACTCCGAAAAGATTCTGGGGCCAACGTCCTGACTTTC
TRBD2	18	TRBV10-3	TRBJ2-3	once	CAISERSGERGPPDTQYF	TGTGCCATCAGTGAGCGAAGCGGGGAGCGGGGGCCTCCGGATACGCAGTATTTT
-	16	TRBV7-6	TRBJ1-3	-	CASSARLAQAGNTIYF	TGTGCCAGCAGCGCCCGCCTGGCACAGGCTGGAAACACCATATATTTT
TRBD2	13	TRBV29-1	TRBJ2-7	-	CSVDNGEGYEQYF	TGCAGCGTTGACAACGGGGAGGGCTACGAGCAGTACTTC
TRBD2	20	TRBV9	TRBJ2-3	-	CASSAQTSGGMAPSTDTQYF	TGTGCCAGCAGCGCCCAGACTAGCGGGGGGATGGCCCCTAGCACAGATACGCAGTATTTT
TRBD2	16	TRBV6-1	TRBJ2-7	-	CASSEVPGGDTYEQYF	TGTGCCAGCAGTGAAGTTCCCGGGGGGGATACCTACGAGCAGTACTTC
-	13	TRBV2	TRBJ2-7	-	CASRAGTRKEQYF	TGTGCCAGCAGAGCCGGGACAAGGAAAGAGCAGTACTTC
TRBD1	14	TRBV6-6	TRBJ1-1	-	CASTDPGGSAEAFF	TGTGCCAGCACTGACCCAGGGGGTTCTGCTGAAGCTTTCTTT
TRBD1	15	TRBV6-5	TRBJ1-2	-	CASSYGGGQGYGYTF	TGTGCCAGCAGTTACGGGGGGGGACAGGGCTATGGCTACACCTTC
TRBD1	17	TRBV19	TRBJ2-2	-	CASSDDLGQSTTGELFF	TGTGCCAGTAGTGACGATCTGGGACAGTCGACCACCGGGGAGCTGTTTTTT
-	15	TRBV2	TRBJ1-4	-	CASSEFGETNEKLFF	TGTGCCAGCAGTGAGTTCGGGGAAACTAATGAAAAACTGTTTTTT